What follows are 7 T cell receptor beta chains derived from one specimen sequenced in a study of CD8 T cells in Susac syndrome. Reverse transcription of roughly 0.5 to 1 ug RNA was carried out with random hexamers. One entry per CDR3 protein, called by TCRdb with MiXCR from the immunoSEQ multiplex PCR reads. Here the sample spans around 180,000 distinct CDR3 sequences, roughly 94% being singletons. The sequenced sample consisted of CD4+ T cells from PBMCs. These receptors all stem from a human donor with Susac syndrome.

V usage is TRBV15 and J usage is TRBJ2-5, with D possibly TRBD2 on 6 matching bases. The V end was cut by 0 bases, the J end by 5 bases, with 13 bases between. This CDR3 comprises 15 residues. Looked up from germline, CDR1 is LNHNV and CDR2 is YYDKDF (reference sequence). The CDR3 is CATSREGAGYETQYF. The CDR3 DNA follows: TGTGCCACCAGCAGAGAAGGCGCGGGGTATGAGACCCAGTACTTC.

The chain uses TRBV2 and TRBJ2-6; D call uncertain. This CDR3 has 15 amino acids. The V gene's germline CDR1 is SNHLY and CDR2 FYNNEI. The V end was cut by 3 bases, the J end by 1 base, with 7 bases between. In nucleotides, the CDR3 is TGTGCCAGCAGTGACACCAGGTCTGGGGCCAACGTCCTGACTTTC. Translation gives CASSDTRSGANVLTF.

V and J are TRBV5-1 and TRBJ2-7; 8 nucleotides match TRBD1. The CDR3 contains 15 residues. Germline V lookup: CDR1 SGHRS, CDR2 YFSETQ. V was pared by 4 bases and J by 1 base, with 7 bases of the junction left unmatched. The CDR3 DNA reads TGCGCCAGCAGCGTGCGAGGGACAGGTTCCTACGAGCAGTACTTC. Translation gives CASSVRGTGSYEQYF.

This clonotype was picked up one time. V gene TRBV19 combines with J gene TRBJ2-3; no firm D call. The CDR3 spans 12 residues. V was trimmed by 7 bases and J by 0 bases, leaving 5 bases between them. Germline V gene lookup returns CDR1 LNHDA and CDR2 SQIVND (reference sequence). The CDR3 sequence: CASTSSTDTQYF. CDR3 nucleotide sequence: TGTGCCAGTACGAGTAGCACAGATACGCAGTATTTT.

The chain employs TRBV18 and TRBJ2-1; perhaps TRBD2 as D (6 bases). V lost 3 bases, J lost 0 bases, and 15 bases lay in between. CDR1 and CDR2 from the germline V gene are KGHSH and LQKENI. This CDR3 region has 17 residues. The CDR3, as DNA: TGTGCCAGCTCACCGCTCTCCTTTAGCGGCTCCTACAATGAGCAGTTCTTC. It translates to CASSPLSFSGSYNEQFF.

This rearrangement joins TRBV6-2 or TRBV6-3 to TRBJ1-2; the D is unclear. The CDR3 runs 11 residues. Trimming shortened V by 5 bases and J by 4 bases, and 5 bases separated the two germline ends. Germline V gene lookup returns CDR1 MNHEY and CDR2 SVGEGT. CDR3 protein: CASSRVYGYTF. Here the CDR3 DNA reads TGTGCCAGCAGTCGGGTCTATGGCTACACCTTC.

V is TRBV5-6 and J is TRBJ2-7; D not resolved. V shed 3 bases and J shed 3 bases, with 10 bases lying between them. CDR1 and CDR2 from the germline V gene are SGHDT and YYEEEE. The CDR3 contains 13 residues. CDR3 DNA: TGTGCCAGCAGCTCCGGACGGAGCTACGAGCAGTACTTC. Translation: CASSSGRSYEQYF.